Listed below are T cell receptor beta chains from one sample, sequenced in a study of regulatory T cells in long-lasting Graves disease. TCRdb fed the multiplex PCR reads into MiXCR, producing one record per CDR3 protein. This sample carries about 620,000 distinct CDR3 sequences, around 15% of them seen once, and the ten largest clones take approximately 20%. This same sample was also part of a study on T cells in Graves' hyperthyroidism and ophthalmopathy.

The sample in question was peripheral blood mononuclear cells (PBMCs), obtained at new diagnosis, from a patient treated with antithyroid drugs. The receptors originated from a woman aged 25 to 39 with Graves disease. Both conserved end residues are trimmed from each CDR3. The D gene is left open where the match is weak.

TRBV30	TRBJ1-5	TRBD1	AWGQGGNQPQH
TRBV27	TRBJ2-4	TRBD2	ASSLREGNIQY
TRBV28	TRBJ2-7	.	ASRPGAREQY
TRBV12-3/TRBV12-4	TRBJ1-2	.	ASSSVGDYGYT
TRBV20-1	TRBJ2-2	.	SARDGHYTGELF
TRBV6-2/TRBV6-3	TRBJ1-5	.	ASSYSIYVGHSNQPQH
TRBV9	TRBJ1-5	.	ASSVGRNNQPQH
TRBV6-1	TRBJ1-1	.	ASSDRVGVLRTEAF
TRBV28	TRBJ2-7	TRBD1	ASSQRRDSFYEQY
TRBV12-3/TRBV12-4	TRBJ2-7	TRBD1	ASSFGTAVTPQD
TRBV20-1	TRBJ2-7	TRBD2	SADPSGAYEQY
TRBV11-2	TRBJ2-5	TRBD1	ASSLDVTGSETQY
TRBV2	TRBJ2-2	.	ASSEGLVQPGELF
TRBV20-1	TRBJ2-2	.	SAVTANTGELF
TRBV2	TRBJ2-1	TRBD1	ASSGGTENNEQF
TRBV6-1	TRBJ2-1	.	ASSDATHQF
TRBV11-2	TRBJ1-2	.	ASSLAPREGGYT
TRBV7-2	TRBJ2-7	TRBD2	ASSPSGTTYYEQY
TRBV11-3	TRBJ2-1	TRBD2	ASGAGTSGAYNEQF
TRBV7-3	TRBJ2-5	.	ASSLDGGETQY
TRBV20-1	TRBJ2-3	.	SVHRPPTDTQY
TRBV2	TRBJ2-2	.	ASNGGTINTGELF
TRBV11-2	TRBJ2-4	.	ASSILDGNIQY